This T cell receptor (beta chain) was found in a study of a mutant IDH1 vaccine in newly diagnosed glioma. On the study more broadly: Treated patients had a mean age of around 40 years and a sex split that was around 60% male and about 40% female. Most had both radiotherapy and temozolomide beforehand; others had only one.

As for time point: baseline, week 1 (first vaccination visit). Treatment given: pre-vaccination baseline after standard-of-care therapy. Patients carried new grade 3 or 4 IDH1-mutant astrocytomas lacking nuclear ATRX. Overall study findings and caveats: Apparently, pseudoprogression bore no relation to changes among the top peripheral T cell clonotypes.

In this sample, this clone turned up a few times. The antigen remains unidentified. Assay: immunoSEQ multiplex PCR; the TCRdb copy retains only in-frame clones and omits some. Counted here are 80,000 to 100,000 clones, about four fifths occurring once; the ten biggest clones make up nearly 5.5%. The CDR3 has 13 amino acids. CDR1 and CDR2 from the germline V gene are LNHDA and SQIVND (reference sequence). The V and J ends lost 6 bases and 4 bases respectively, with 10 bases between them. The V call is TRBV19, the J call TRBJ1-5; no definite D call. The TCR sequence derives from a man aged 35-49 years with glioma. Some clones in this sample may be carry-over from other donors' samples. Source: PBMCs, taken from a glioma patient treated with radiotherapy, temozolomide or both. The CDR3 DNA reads TGTGCCAGTAGGTCCGGGAGGAATCAGCCCCAGCATTTT. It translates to CASRSGRNQPQHF.